Listed below are T cell receptor beta chains from one sample, sequenced in a study of shared clonotypes between healthy human individuals. Sequencing used immunoSEQ multiplex PCR; TCRdb keeps in-frame clones, though not all of them. In the table there are roughly 570,000 clones, 98% of which are singletons. The sequenced material came from naive CD8+ T cells sorted from blood. These TCRs come from a man in his thirties or forties in good health. Both conserved end residues are part of each CDR3. Fields, in order: J gene, V gene, D gene, clone size, CDR3 DNA, CDR3 protein. D genes are given only for firm matches. Rows give clone size only sometimes, using once, few, many, or a class for an expanded clone.

j_gene: TRBJ1-1
v_gene: TRBV29-1
d_gene: NA
abundance: NA
CDR3nt: TGCAGCGTTGAGTGGTCGGGGTCATCGGAGGACTTTGGGGCTTTCTTT
CDR3aa: CSVEWSGSSEDFGAFF

j_gene: TRBJ1-2
v_gene: TRBV27
d_gene: NA
abundance: NA
CDR3nt: TGTGCCAGCAGTTCAAACAGGGCTCTTTATGGCTACACCTTC
CDR3aa: CASSSNRALYGYTF

j_gene: TRBJ2-7
v_gene: TRBV7-2
d_gene: NA
abundance: NA
CDR3nt: TGTGCCAGCAGCTTAGAATTGTCTGCTCTCTACGAGCAGTACTTC
CDR3aa: CASSLELSALYEQYF

j_gene: TRBJ1-1
v_gene: TRBV27
d_gene: NA
abundance: NA
CDR3nt: TGTGCCAGCAGTTTCAGTCTGGGTACTGAAGCTTTCTTT
CDR3aa: CASSFSLGTEAFF

j_gene: TRBJ1-4
v_gene: TRBV2
d_gene: NA
abundance: NA
CDR3nt: TGTGCCAGCAGTGAAGTGACAGCTATTAATGAAAAACTGTTTTTT
CDR3aa: CASSEVTAINEKLFF

j_gene: TRBJ2-5
v_gene: TRBV13
d_gene: TRBD1
abundance: NA
CDR3nt: TGTGCCAGCAGCTTCCGACAGGGGGCTGGAGAGACCCAGTACTTC
CDR3aa: CASSFRQGAGETQYF

j_gene: TRBJ2-1
v_gene: TRBV27
d_gene: NA
abundance: NA
CDR3nt: TGTGCCAGCAGGGGGGCCTCCTACAATGAGCAGTTCTTC
CDR3aa: CASRGASYNEQFF

j_gene: TRBJ1-5
v_gene: TRBV6-1
d_gene: NA
abundance: NA
CDR3nt: TGTGCCAGCAGTCAGGGAGATAGCAATCAGCCCCAGCATTTT
CDR3aa: CASSQGDSNQPQHF

j_gene: TRBJ1-5
v_gene: TRBV18
d_gene: NA
abundance: NA
CDR3nt: TGTGCCAGCTCACTTCGGGGTCACAGCAATCAGCCCCAGCATTTT
CDR3aa: CASSLRGHSNQPQHF

j_gene: TRBJ2-7
v_gene: TRBV7-9
d_gene: NA
abundance: NA
CDR3nt: TGTGCCAGCACACCACCTCAATCCTCGAGGAGGGGACCCTACGAGCAGTACTTC
CDR3aa: CASTPPQSSRRGPYEQYF

j_gene: TRBJ1-1
v_gene: TRBV7-2
d_gene: TRBD1
abundance: once
CDR3nt: TGTGCCAGCAGCTTAGCGACAGGGAGTGCCACTGAAGCTTTCTTT
CDR3aa: CASSLATGSATEAFF

j_gene: TRBJ2-3
v_gene: TRBV9
d_gene: NA
abundance: NA
CDR3nt: TGTGCCAGCAGCGCACCCCTAGGACATACGCAGTATTTT
CDR3aa: CASSAPLGHTQYF

j_gene: TRBJ2-3
v_gene: TRBV4-3
d_gene: NA
abundance: NA
CDR3nt: TGCGCCAGCAGCCAAGAAAGTCTCCGAGCGGGTGGAGATACGCAGTATTTT
CDR3aa: CASSQESLRAGGDTQYF

j_gene: TRBJ2-7
v_gene: TRBV5-4
d_gene: NA
abundance: NA
CDR3nt: TGTGCCAGCAGCTTTGCGGGGTCCTACGAGCAGTACTTC
CDR3aa: CASSFAGSYEQYF

j_gene: TRBJ2-2
v_gene: TRBV28
d_gene: NA
abundance: NA
CDR3nt: TGTGCCAGCTTCCAGGACAACACCGGGGAGCTGTTTTTT
CDR3aa: CASFQDNTGELFF

j_gene: TRBJ1-5
v_gene: TRBV27
d_gene: NA
abundance: NA
CDR3nt: TGTGCCAGCAGTTTGGTCGGCGGGCCCCAGCATTTT
CDR3aa: CASSLVGGPQHF

j_gene: TRBJ2-7
v_gene: TRBV7-9
d_gene: NA
abundance: NA
CDR3nt: TGTGCCAGCAGCCCAGAGGGGCGCTACGAGCAGTACTTC
CDR3aa: CASSPEGRYEQYF

j_gene: TRBJ1-1
v_gene: TRBV11-2
d_gene: TRBD1
abundance: NA
CDR3nt: TGTGCCAGCAGCCGTATTACAGGGGAGAACACTGAAGCTTTCTTT
CDR3aa: CASSRITGENTEAFF

j_gene: TRBJ2-3
v_gene: TRBV14
d_gene: NA
abundance: NA
CDR3nt: TGTGCCAGCAGCCAAGGTCCGGGGTTCATAGATACGCAGTATTTT
CDR3aa: CASSQGPGFIDTQYF

j_gene: TRBJ1-1
v_gene: TRBV28
d_gene: TRBD1
abundance: NA
CDR3nt: TGTGCCAGCAGATCAGGGGGCGCCGGTGAAGCTTTCTTT
CDR3aa: CASRSGGAGEAFF

j_gene: TRBJ2-7
v_gene: TRBV27
d_gene: TRBD2
abundance: once
CDR3nt: TGTGCCAGCAGTTTATTAGCGGGAGAAATTTTCGAGCAGTACTTC
CDR3aa: CASSLLAGEIFEQYF

j_gene: TRBJ2-3
v_gene: TRBV10-3
d_gene: NA
abundance: NA
CDR3nt: TGTGCCACCCTATCCCCCCCCGATACGCAGTATTTT
CDR3aa: CATLSPPDTQYF

j_gene: TRBJ2-1
v_gene: TRBV28
d_gene: TRBD1
abundance: NA
CDR3nt: TGTGCCAGCAGCGAGGGACAGGGGAGGGATGAGCAGTTCTTC
CDR3aa: CASSEGQGRDEQFF

j_gene: TRBJ2-7
v_gene: TRBV27
d_gene: TRBD2
abundance: NA
CDR3nt: TGTGCCAGCAGCTGGACCGGGACTAGCGGCAAGCAGTACTTC
CDR3aa: CASSWTGTSGKQYF

j_gene: TRBJ1-1
v_gene: TRBV18
d_gene: NA
abundance: NA
CDR3nt: TGTGCCAGCTCACCAACCCGGGCCCTGAACACTGAAGCTTTCTTT
CDR3aa: CASSPTRALNTEAFF

j_gene: TRBJ1-4
v_gene: TRBV6-1
d_gene: NA
abundance: once
CDR3nt: TGTGCCAGCAGCCAGACACAAACAACTAATGAAAAACTGTTTTTT
CDR3aa: CASSQTQTTNEKLFF

j_gene: TRBJ1-5
v_gene: TRBV28
d_gene: TRBD1
abundance: NA
CDR3nt: TGTGCCAGCAGTCACAGGGGGCTGGGTCAGCCCCAGCATTTT
CDR3aa: CASSHRGLGQPQHF

j_gene: TRBJ2-2
v_gene: TRBV5-1
d_gene: TRBD2
abundance: NA
CDR3nt: TGCGCCAGCAGCTATTCGACCGGGACTAGCGGGAGGGCCCGTCGCACCGGGGAGCTGTTTTTT
CDR3aa: CASSYSTGTSGRARRTGELFF

j_gene: TRBJ2-1
v_gene: TRBV28
d_gene: NA
abundance: NA
CDR3nt: TGTGCCAGCAGTTTATTTTGGCGTCCCCACAATGAGCAGTTCTTC
CDR3aa: CASSLFWRPHNEQFF

j_gene: TRBJ1-2
v_gene: TRBV9
d_gene: NA
abundance: NA
CDR3nt: TGTGCCAGCAGCGATCGGGTCTATGGCTACACCTTC
CDR3aa: CASSDRVYGYTF

j_gene: TRBJ1-1
v_gene: TRBV29-1
d_gene: NA
abundance: NA
CDR3nt: TGCAGCGCACCCAAGAGGGAACGAAACACTGAAGCTTTCTTT
CDR3aa: CSAPKRERNTEAFF

j_gene: TRBJ2-1
v_gene: TRBV7-9
d_gene: NA
abundance: NA
CDR3nt: TGTGCCAGCAGCTTCTCGGCCCATCATATCAATGAGCAGTTCTTC
CDR3aa: CASSFSAHHINEQFF

j_gene: TRBJ2-7
v_gene: TRBV11-2
d_gene: TRBD2
abundance: NA
CDR3nt: TGTGCCAGCAGCCCTAGCGGGAACGAGCAGTACTTC
CDR3aa: CASSPSGNEQYF

j_gene: TRBJ2-5
v_gene: TRBV7-9
d_gene: NA
abundance: NA
CDR3nt: TGTGCCAGCAGAGGGTCCCTAGAGACCCAGTACTTC
CDR3aa: CASRGSLETQYF

j_gene: TRBJ2-7
v_gene: TRBV2
d_gene: NA
abundance: once
CDR3nt: TGTGCCAGCAGGGGGGGCTACGAGCAGTACTTC
CDR3aa: CASRGGYEQYF

j_gene: TRBJ2-7
v_gene: TRBV11-3
d_gene: TRBD1
abundance: NA
CDR3nt: TGTGCCAGCAGCCCACCCGCCGGGACAGGGTCCTCCGAGCAGTACTTC
CDR3aa: CASSPPAGTGSSEQYF

j_gene: TRBJ2-5
v_gene: TRBV7-9
d_gene: NA
abundance: few
CDR3nt: TGTGCCAGCAGCCCCGGACAGACTCAAGAGACCCAGTACTTC
CDR3aa: CASSPGQTQETQYF